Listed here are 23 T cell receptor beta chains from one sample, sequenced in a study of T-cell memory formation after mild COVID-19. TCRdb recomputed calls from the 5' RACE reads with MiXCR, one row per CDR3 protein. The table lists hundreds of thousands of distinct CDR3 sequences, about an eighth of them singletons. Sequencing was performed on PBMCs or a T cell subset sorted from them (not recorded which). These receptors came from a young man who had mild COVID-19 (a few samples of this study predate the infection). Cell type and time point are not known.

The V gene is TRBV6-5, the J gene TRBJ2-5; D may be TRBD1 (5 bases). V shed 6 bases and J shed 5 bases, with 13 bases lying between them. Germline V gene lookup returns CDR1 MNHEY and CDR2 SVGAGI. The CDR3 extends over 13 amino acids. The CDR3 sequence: CASSWGFGETQYF. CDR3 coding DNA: TGTGCCAGCAGCTGGGGCTTCGGGGAGACCCAGTACTTC.

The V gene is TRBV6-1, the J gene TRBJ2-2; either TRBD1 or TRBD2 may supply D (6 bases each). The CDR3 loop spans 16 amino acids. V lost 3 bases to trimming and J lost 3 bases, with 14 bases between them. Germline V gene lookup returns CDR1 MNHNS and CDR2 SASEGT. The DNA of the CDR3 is TGTGCCAGCAGTGAGTGGGGGGCGAGTTACACCGGGGAGCTGTTTTTT. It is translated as CASSEWGASYTGELFF.

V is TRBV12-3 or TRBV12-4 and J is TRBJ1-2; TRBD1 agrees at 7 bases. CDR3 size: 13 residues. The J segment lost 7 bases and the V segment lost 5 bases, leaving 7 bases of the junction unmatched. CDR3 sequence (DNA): TGTGCCAGCAGTACAGGGGTGTTCTCTGGCTACACCTTC. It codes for CASSTGVFSGYTF.

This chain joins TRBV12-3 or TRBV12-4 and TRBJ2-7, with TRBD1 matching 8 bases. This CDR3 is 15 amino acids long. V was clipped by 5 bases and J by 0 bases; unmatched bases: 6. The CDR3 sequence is CASSPWTGSSYEQYF. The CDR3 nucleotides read TGTGCCAGCAGTCCTTGGACAGGGAGCTCCTACGAGCAGTACTTC.

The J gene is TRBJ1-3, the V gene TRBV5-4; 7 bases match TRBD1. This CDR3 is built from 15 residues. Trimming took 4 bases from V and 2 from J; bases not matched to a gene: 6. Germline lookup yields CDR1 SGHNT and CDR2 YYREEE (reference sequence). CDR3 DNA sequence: TGTGCCAGCAGCACAGGGGAGAGAACTGGAAACACCATATATTTT. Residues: CASSTGERTGNTIYF.

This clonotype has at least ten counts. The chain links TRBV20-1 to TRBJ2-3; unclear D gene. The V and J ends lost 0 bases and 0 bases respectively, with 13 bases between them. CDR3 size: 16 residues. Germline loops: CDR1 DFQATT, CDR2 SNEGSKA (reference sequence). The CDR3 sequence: CSARENEQISTDTQYF. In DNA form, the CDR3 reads TGCAGTGCTAGAGAAAACGAACAGATTAGCACAGATACGCAGTATTTT.

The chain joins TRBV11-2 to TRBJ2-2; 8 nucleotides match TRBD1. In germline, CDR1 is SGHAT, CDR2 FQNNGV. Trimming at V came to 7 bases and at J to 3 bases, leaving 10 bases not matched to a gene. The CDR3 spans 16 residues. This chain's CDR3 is CASTSRGRWDTGELFF. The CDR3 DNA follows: TGTGCCAGCACCTCCAGGGGGCGATGGGACACCGGGGAGCTGTTTTTT.

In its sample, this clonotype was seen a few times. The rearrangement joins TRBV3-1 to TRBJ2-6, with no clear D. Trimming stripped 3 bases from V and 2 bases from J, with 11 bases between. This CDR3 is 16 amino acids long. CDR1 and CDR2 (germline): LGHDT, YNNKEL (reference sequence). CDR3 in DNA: TGTGCCAGCAGCCAGATCGGCCGGGCTGGGGCCAACGTCCTGACTTTC. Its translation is CASSQIGRAGANVLTF. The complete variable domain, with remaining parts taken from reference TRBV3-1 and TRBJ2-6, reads DTAVSQTPKYLVTQMGNDKSIKCEQNLGHDTMYWYKQDSKKFLKIMFSYNNKELIINETVPNRFSPKSPDKAHLNLHINSLELGDSAVYFCASSQIGRAGANVLTFGAGSRLTVL.

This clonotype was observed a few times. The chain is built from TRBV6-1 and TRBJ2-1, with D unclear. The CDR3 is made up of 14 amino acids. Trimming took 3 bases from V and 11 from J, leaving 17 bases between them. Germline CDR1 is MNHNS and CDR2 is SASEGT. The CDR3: CASSELPFSGKQFF. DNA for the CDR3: TGTGCCAGCAGTGAGCTTCCCTTTTCGGGTAAGCAGTTCTTC.

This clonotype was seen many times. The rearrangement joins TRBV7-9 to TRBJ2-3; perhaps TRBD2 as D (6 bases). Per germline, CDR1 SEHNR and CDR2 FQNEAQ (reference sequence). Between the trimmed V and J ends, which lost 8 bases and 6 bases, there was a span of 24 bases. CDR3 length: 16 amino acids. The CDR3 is CASSPVEGRSRDTQYF. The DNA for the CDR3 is TGTGCCAGCTCCCCAGTGGAGGGAAGAAGCAGGGATACGCAGTATTTT. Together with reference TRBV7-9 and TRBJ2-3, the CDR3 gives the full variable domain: DTGVSQNPRHKITKRGQNVTFRCDPISEHNRLYWYRQTLGQGPEFLTYFQNEAQLEKSRLLSDRFSAERPKGSFSTLEIQRTEQGDSAMYLCASSPVEGRSRDTQYFGPGTRLTVL.

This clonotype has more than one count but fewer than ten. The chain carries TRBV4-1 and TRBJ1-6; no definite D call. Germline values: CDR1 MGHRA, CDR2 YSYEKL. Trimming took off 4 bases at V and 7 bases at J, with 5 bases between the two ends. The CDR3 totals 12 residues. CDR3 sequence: CASSRGNSPLHF. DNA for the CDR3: TGCGCCAGCAGCCGTGGGAATTCACCCCTCCACTTT.

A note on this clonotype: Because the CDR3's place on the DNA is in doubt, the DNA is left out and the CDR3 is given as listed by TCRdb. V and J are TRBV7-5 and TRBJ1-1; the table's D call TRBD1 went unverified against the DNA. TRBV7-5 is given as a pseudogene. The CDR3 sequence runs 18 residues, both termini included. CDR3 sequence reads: CISVPEASRTGLDTEAFF.

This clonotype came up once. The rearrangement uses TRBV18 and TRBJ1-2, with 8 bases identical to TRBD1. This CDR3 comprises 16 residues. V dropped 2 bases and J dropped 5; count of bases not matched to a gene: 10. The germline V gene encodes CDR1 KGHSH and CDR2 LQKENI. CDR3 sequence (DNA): TGTGCCAGCTCACCATCAACAGGGGGAAGTCTTTATGGCTACACCTTC. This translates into CASSPSTGGSLYGYTF.

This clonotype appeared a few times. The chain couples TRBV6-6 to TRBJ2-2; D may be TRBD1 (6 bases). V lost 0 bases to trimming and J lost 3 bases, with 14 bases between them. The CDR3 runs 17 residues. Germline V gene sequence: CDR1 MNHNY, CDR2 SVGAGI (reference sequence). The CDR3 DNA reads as TGTGCCAGCAGTTACTCCCCCCAGGGGCTCCACACCGGGGAGCTGTTTTTT. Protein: CASSYSPQGLHTGELFF.

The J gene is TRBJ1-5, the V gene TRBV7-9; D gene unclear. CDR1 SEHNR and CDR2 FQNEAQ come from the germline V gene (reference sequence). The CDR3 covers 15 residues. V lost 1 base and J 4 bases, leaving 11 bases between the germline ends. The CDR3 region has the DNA TGTGCCAGCAGCTTAGGGACTGCCGATAATCAGCCCCAGCATTTT. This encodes CASSLGTADNQPQHF. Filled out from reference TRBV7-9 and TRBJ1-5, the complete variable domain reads DTGVSQNPRHKITKRGQNVTFRCDPISEHNRLYWYRQTLGQGPEFLTYFQNEAQLEKSRLLSDRFSAERPKGSFSTLEIQRTEQGDSAMYLCASSLGTADNQPQHFGDGTRLSIL.

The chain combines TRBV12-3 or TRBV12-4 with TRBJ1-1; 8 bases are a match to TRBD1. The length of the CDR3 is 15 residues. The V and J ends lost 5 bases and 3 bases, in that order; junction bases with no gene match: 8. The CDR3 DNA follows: TGTGCCAGCAGTCCCCCAGGGGGCCCCTACACTGAAGCTTTCTTT. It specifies CASSPPGGPYTEAFF.

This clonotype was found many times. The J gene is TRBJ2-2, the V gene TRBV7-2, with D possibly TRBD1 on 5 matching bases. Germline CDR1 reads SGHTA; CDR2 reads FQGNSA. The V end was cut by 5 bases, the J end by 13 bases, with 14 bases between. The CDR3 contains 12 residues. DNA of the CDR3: TGTGCCAGCAGCCCTAACTGGGGCGGGCTGTTTTTT. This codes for CASSPNWGGLFF.

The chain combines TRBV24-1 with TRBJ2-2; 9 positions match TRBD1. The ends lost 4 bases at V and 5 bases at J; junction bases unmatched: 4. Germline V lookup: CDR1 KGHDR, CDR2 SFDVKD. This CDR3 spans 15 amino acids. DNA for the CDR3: TGTGCCACCAGTGAAGGGACAGGGATAACCGGGGAGCTGTTTTTT. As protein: CATSEGTGITGELFF.

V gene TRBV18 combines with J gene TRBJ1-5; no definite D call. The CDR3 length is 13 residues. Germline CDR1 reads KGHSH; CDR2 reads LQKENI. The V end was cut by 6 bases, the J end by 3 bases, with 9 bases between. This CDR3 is CASSPADNQPQHF. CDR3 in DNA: TGTGCCAGCTCTCCGGCGGACAATCAGCCCCAGCATTTT.

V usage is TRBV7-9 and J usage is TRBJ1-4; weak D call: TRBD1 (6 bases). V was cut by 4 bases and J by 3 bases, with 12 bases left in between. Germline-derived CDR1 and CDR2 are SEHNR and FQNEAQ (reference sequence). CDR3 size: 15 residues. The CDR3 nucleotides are TGTGCCAGCAGCTCAAACAGGGAAGCTAATGAAAAACTGTTTTTT. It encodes CASSSNREANEKLFF.

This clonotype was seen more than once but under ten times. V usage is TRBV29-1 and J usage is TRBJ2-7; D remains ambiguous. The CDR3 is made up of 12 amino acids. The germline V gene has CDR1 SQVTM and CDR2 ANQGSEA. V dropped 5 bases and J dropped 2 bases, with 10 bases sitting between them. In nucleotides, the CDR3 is TGCAGCGTTTCCCTAGGTCCCTACGAGCAGTACTTC. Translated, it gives CSVSLGPYEQYF.

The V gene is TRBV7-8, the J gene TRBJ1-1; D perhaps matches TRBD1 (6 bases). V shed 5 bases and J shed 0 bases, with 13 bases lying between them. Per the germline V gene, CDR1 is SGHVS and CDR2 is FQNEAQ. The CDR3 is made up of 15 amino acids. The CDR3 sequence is CASSPQTGMNTEAFF. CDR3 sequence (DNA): TGTGCCAGCAGCCCACAGACAGGAATGAACACTGAAGCTTTCTTT.

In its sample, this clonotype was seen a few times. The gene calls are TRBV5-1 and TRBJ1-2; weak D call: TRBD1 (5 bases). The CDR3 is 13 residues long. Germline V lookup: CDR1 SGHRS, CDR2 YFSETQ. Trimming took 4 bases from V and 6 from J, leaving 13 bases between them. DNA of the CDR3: TGCGCCAGCAGCAGATCAGGGTTCGATGGCTACACCTTC. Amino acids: CASSRSGFDGYTF.